A single sample gave rise to the 18 T cell receptor beta chains below, sequenced in a study of tumor and adjacent non-tumor tissue in lung cancer (dated by TCRdb to 2017 to 2018). Bulk unsorted tissue served as the source for RNA extraction, and RNA quality was assessed using a NanoDrop ND-1000 and an Agilent 2100. Libraries came from multiplex PCR. The reads were generated on an Illumina HiSeq 2500. TCRbeta libraries were constructed through three rounds of nested PCR with primers (Table S4) according to protocols modified from ARM-PCR. In TCRdb, the public reads were trimmed at Q25 with fastp and aligned with MiXCR, with productive beta chains retained. Each record represents a unique CDR3 protein, reported with the most common genes and DNA among its rows. Counted in this sample were approximately 79,000 distinct CDR3 sequences; 72% of them appeared once. Jointly, the top ten make up approximately 9% of the sample.

Sequenced material: lung tumor tissue. These receptors all stem from a woman in her thirties or forties with non-small cell lung cancer.

V is TRBV6-6 and J is TRBJ1-2, with TRBD1 matching 9 bases. CDR1 MNHNY and CDR2 SVGAGI come from the germline V gene (reference sequence). V shed 7 bases, J shed 8 bases, and the junction held 14 bases outside the gene matches. This CDR3 comprises 15 residues. The CDR3 loop reads CASNSRDRVTGGYTF. CDR3 sequence (DNA): TGTGCCAGCAACTCACGGGACAGGGTGACGGGAGGCTACACCTTC.

Remarks on this clonotype: Here the CDR3 omits its conserved ending phenylalanine or tryptophan, so a read error is the likely source. The chain uses TRBV11-2 and TRBJ2-4, with 9 bases that match TRBD2. Germline lookup yields CDR1 SGHAT and CDR2 FQNNGV. The length of the CDR3 is 16 residues. The CDR3 DNA is TGTGGCAGCAGCCCTCTGACTTGCGGGAGGGACAACATTCAGTACCTC. It translates to CGSSPLTCGRDNIQYL.

A remark on this clonotype: Since a much larger clone is just one base distant, this may be a read error. The V and J genes are TRBV5-1 and TRBJ2-1; 11 nucleotides align to TRBD2. The CDR3 extends over 16 amino acids. CDR1 is SGHRS and CDR2 is YFSETQ in the germline V gene. This CDR3 reads CASTQLAGVTDNEQLF. The CDR3 nucleotides read TGCGCCAGCACCCAACTAGCGGGAGTCACAGACAATGAGCAGCTCTTC. The full variable domain, with the rest looked up from reference TRBV5-1 and TRBJ2-1, is KAGVTQTPRYLIKTRGQQVTLSCSPISGHRSVSWYQQTPGQGLQFLFEYFSETQRNKGNFPGRFSGRQFSNSRSEMNVSTLELGDSALYLCASTQLAGVTDNEQLFGPGTRLTVL.

Comment on this clonotype: One end of the junction does not line up with germline, which may come from a read error. The V and J genes are TRBV6-6 and TRBJ2-5; D tentatively reads TRBD1 or TRBD2 (5 bases each). This CDR3 has 15 residues. The germline V gene has CDR1 MNHNY and CDR2 SVGAGI (reference sequence). Here the CDR3 reads CASSLRGVGLEIQYF. The CDR3 DNA is TGTGCCAGCAGTCTAAGAGGGGTTGGTCTAGAGATCCAGTATTTC.

About this clonotype: A much larger clone differs from this one at a single base, so this may be a read error. The V call is TRBV20-1, the J call TRBJ2-5; the match to TRBD2 covers 7 bases. The germline V gene encodes CDR1 DFQATT and CDR2 SNEGSKA (reference sequence). V shed 5 bases, J shed 5 bases, and the junction held 14 bases outside the gene matches. This CDR3 has 15 amino acids. CDR3: CSACPGGSRQETQYF. The CDR3 DNA sequence: TGCAGTGCTTGTCCAGGCGGGAGTCGCCAGGAGACCCAGTACTTC.

There are many counts of this clonotype. The gene calls are TRBV12-3 or TRBV12-4 and TRBJ2-7, with D tentatively TRBD1 or TRBD2 (7 bases each). The CDR3 contains 15 residues. The V and J ends lost 0 bases and 5 bases respectively, with 14 bases between them. CDR3 in DNA: TGTGCCAGCAGTTTAGCGCGGGGAGGGACAGACGAGCAGTACTTC. Protein sequence: CASSLARGGTDEQYF.

This clonotype was seen ten or more times. The chain recombines TRBV29-1 with TRBJ2-2; D could derive from TRBD1 or TRBD2 (6 bases each). There are 15 residues in the CDR3. Germline values: CDR1 SQVTM, CDR2 ANQGSEA. The ends were cut back, 7 bases at V and 4 bases at J, with 19 bases in the middle. CDR3 residues: CSAKRGADFTGELFF. The CDR3 coding sequence is TGCAGCGCGAAAAGGGGGGCGGATTTCACCGGGGAGCTGTTTTTT.

This clonotype is large by share. The chain links TRBV11-2 to TRBJ2-1; TRBD2 matches 11 bases. The CDR3 is made up of 18 amino acids. Germline values: CDR1 SGHAT, CDR2 FQNNGV. With 4 bases clipped from V and 10 bases from J, the junction kept 18 bases outside the gene matches. The CDR3 protein is CASSSRIVTSGGLREQFF. CDR3 sequence (DNA): TGTGCCAGCAGCTCGCGCATCGTAACTAGCGGGGGACTAAGGGAGCAGTTCTTC. The complete variable domain, with remaining parts taken from reference TRBV11-2 and TRBJ2-1, reads EAGVAQSPRYKIIEKRQSVAFWCNPISGHATLYWYQQILGQGPKLLIQFQNNGVVDDSQLPKDRFSAERLKGVDSTLKIQPAKLEDSAVYLCASSSRIVTSGGLREQFFGPGTRLTVL.

About this clonotype itself: One junction end disagrees with the germline gene, perhaps due to a read error. The chain uses TRBV11-2 and TRBJ2-1; D unclear. In germline, CDR1 is SGHAT, CDR2 FQNNGV. The CDR3 length is 14 residues. The CDR3 loop reads CAGSILGAVGEHFF. The DNA of the CDR3 is TGTGCCGGCAGCATCCTCGGAGCCGTGGGTGAGCACTTCTTC.

V usage is TRBV11-2 and J usage is TRBJ2-3; D perhaps matches TRBD1 (5 bases). V was cut by 0 bases and J by 11 bases, with 18 bases left in between. The CDR3 is made up of 15 amino acids. Germline assignment: CDR1 SGHAT and CDR2 FQNNGV. Here the CDR3 DNA reads TGTGCCAGCAGCTTAGAAGGGTCAGGGCGGAATAGGCAGTATTTT. This gives the protein CASSLEGSGRNRQYF.

Comments on this clonotype: Given a much more abundant clone one base away, this may be a read error. The J gene is TRBJ2-5, the V gene TRBV7-9; 8 bases are shared with TRBD1. The CDR3 is 16 amino acids. Germline V gene data show CDR1 as SEHNR and CDR2 as FQNEAQ (reference sequence). This CDR3 reads CASSLGGQVIQEIQYF. DNA for the CDR3: TGTGCCAGCAGCTTGGGGGGACAGGTTATCCAAGAGATCCAGTACTTC.

With regard to this clonotype: It is likely a read error, because the conserved phenylalanine at the end of the CDR3 is missing. This chain uses TRBV4-1 with TRBJ1-1; maybe TRBD1 (5 bases). The germline V gene encodes CDR1 MGHRA and CDR2 YSYEKL. The CDR3 is made up of 15 amino acids. The CDR3 DNA reads as TGCGCCAACAGCCCGTCGGTTAGGGGAGTTATTGAAGCTTTCCTT. Translating gives CANSPSVRGVIEAFL.

On this clonotype: This may come from a read error, since a much larger clone is one base off. V usage is TRBV6-5 and J usage is TRBJ2-2; tentative D call: TRBD2 (5 bases). The CDR3 totals 14 residues. CDR1 MNHEY and CDR2 SVGAGI come from the germline V gene. The CDR3 DNA follows: TGTGCCAGCAAATCCAGGAGGAACACCGGGGAGCTGTTGTTT. This sequence encodes CASKSRRNTGELLF.

About this clonotype: A much larger clone sits a single nucleotide away, making a read error possible. The gene calls are TRBV20-1 and TRBJ1-1, with TRBD1 matching 10 bases. The CDR3 length is 13 residues. Trimming cost V 7 bases and J 3 bases; bases outside gene matches: 5. Germline CDR1 reads DFQATT; CDR2 reads SNEGSKA (reference sequence). CDR3: CSGRGTGDTEAFF. Written as DNA, the CDR3 is TGCAGTGGTAGGGGGACAGGGGACACTGAAGCTTTCTTT.

The chain combines TRBV20-1 with TRBJ2-2; tentative D call: TRBD1 (6 bases). Between the trimmed V and J ends, which lost 8 bases and 5 bases, there was a span of 18 bases. Germline lookup yields CDR1 DFQATT and CDR2 SNEGSKA (reference sequence). The CDR3 is 14 amino acids. The CDR3 spells CSTPPGHDTGELFF. In nucleotides, the CDR3 is TGCAGTACTCCGCCGGGACATGATACCGGGGAGCTGTTTTTT.

The chain employs TRBV12-3 or TRBV12-4 and TRBJ2-1, with a weak D call TRBD1 (6 bases). V was trimmed by 6 bases and J by 0 bases, leaving 21 bases between them. The CDR3 length is 18 residues. CDR3 sequence reads: CASRPGQGELSSYNEQFF. Written as DNA, the CDR3 is TGTGCCAGCAGACCGGGACAAGGGGAGTTAAGCTCCTACAATGAGCAGTTCTTC.

This clonotype has just one count. A clone one base away is much larger, so this may be a read error. The chain combines TRBV5-6 with TRBJ2-7, with a possible D match to TRBD2 (6 bases). CDR1 and CDR2 (germline): SGHDT, YYEEEE. This CDR3 has 14 residues. The CDR3 is CASSFGRSTYELYF. CDR3 nucleotides: TGTGCCAGCAGCTTTGGGAGGTCCACCTACGAGCTGTACTTC.

In its sample, this clonotype was seen many times. This chain connects TRBV5-8 to TRBJ1-2; no clear D. CDR3 length: 14 amino acids. Germline CDR1 SGHTS, CDR2 YDEGEE. Trimming left V 0 bases short and J 8 bases short, with 14 bases between. The CDR3 DNA sequence: TGTGCCAGCAGCTTGGCCTTGACCCCCGGGGGCTACACCTTC. Amino acid sequence: CASSLALTPGGYTF.